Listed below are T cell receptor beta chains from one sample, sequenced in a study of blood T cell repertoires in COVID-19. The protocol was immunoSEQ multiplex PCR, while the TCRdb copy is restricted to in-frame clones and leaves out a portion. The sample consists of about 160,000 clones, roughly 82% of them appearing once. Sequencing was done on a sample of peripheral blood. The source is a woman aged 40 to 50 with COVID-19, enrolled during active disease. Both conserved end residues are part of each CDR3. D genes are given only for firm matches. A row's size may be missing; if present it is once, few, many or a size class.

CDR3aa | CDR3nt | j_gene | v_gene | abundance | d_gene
CASSLLASGGAYEQFF | TGTGCCAGCAGTTTATTGGCTAGCGGGGGGGCCTATGAGCAGTTCTTC | TRBJ2-1 | TRBV27 | . | TRBD2
CASRKSGGGTDTQYF | TGTGCCAGCAGAAAGTCAGGGGGTGGAACAGATACGCAGTATTTT | TRBJ2-3 | TRBV6-5 | . | TRBD1
CASSQLTGGPEAFF | TGCGCCAGCAGCCAACTAACAGGTGGGCCTGAAGCTTTCTTT | TRBJ1-1 | TRBV4-1 | . | .
CASTNRVRRGYTF | TGTGCCAGTACCAACAGGGTCAGGAGAGGCTACACCTTC | TRBJ1-2 | TRBV19 | few | .
CAWRAGTRTGELFF | TGTGCCTGGAGAGCCGGGACTCGGACCGGGGAGCTGTTTTTT | TRBJ2-2 | TRBV30 | . | .
CASSESGTSTGELFF | TGCGCCAGCAGTGAGTCCGGGACATCTACCGGGGAGCTGTTTTTT | TRBJ2-2 | TRBV10-1 | . | .
CASSANTGELFF | TGTGCCAGCAGCGCTAACACCGGGGAGCTGTTTTTT | TRBJ2-2 | TRBV9 | . | .
CASSSTGAGYTF | TGTGCCAGCAGTTCGACAGGGGCCGGCTACACCTTC | TRBJ1-2 | TRBV6-5 | . | TRBD1
CASSFGREETQYF | TGTGCCAGCAGCTTTGGGAGGGAAGAGACCCAGTACTTC | TRBJ2-5 | TRBV5-6 | . | TRBD2
CASSMVRGGRDITGELFF | TGTGCCAGTAGTATGGTACGGGGCGGGAGGGATATCACCGGGGAGCTGTTTTTT | TRBJ2-2 | TRBV19 | . | TRBD2
CASSRNGLGGNTEAFF | TGTGCCAGCAGCCGAAATGGACTGGGCGGGAACACTGAAGCTTTCTTT | TRBJ1-1 | TRBV7-9 | . | .
CASSMAGGITDTQYF | TGTGCCAGTAGTATGGCAGGGGGGATCACAGATACGCAGTATTTT | TRBJ2-3 | TRBV19 | . | .
CASSLGGLAGVNNEQFF | TGTGCCAGCAGCTTAGGGGGACTAGCGGGGGTAAACAATGAGCAGTTCTTC | TRBJ2-1 | TRBV11-2 | . | TRBD2
CASSSGTGEVVPRKNTEAFF | TGCGCCAGCAGCTCGGGGACAGGGGAAGTGGTCCCTCGGAAGAACACTGAAGCTTTCTTT | TRBJ1-1 | TRBV5-1 | . | TRBD1
CASSQDWDRGVTEAFF | TGCGCCAGCAGCCAAGATTGGGACAGGGGTGTCACTGAAGCTTTCTTT | TRBJ1-1 | TRBV4-1 | . | TRBD1
CASGQYQPQHF | TGTGCCAGCGGGCAGTATCAGCCCCAGCATTTT | TRBJ1-5 | TRBV27 | once | .
CASSVNGAGFETQYF | TGTGCCAGCAGCGTAAATGGAGCGGGATTTGAGACCCAGTACTTC | TRBJ2-5 | TRBV9 | . | TRBD2
CASSLEGGNLSPLHF | TGTGCCAGCAGTTTAGAGGGAGGCAATTTATCACCCCTCCACTTT | TRBJ1-6 | TRBV7-3 | . | .
CAWSAAGREQYF | TGTGCCTGGAGTGCGGCAGGGCGCGAGCAGTACTTC | TRBJ2-7 | TRBV30 | . | .
CASRDREYNEQFF | TGCGCCAGCAGGGACAGGGAGTACAATGAGCAGTTCTTC | TRBJ2-1 | TRBV5-1 | . | TRBD1
CASSPPTRGSTEAFF | TGCGCCAGCAGCCCTCCCACAAGAGGAAGCACTGAAGCTTTCTTT | TRBJ1-1 | TRBV4-1 | . | .
CASSLESVRVGGYTF | TGTGCCAGCAGCTTGGAATCGGTCAGGGTGGGCGGCTACACCTTC | TRBJ1-2 | TRBV5-4 | . | .
CASGGGTSYNEQFF | TGTGCCAGCGGCGGGGGAACCTCCTACAATGAGCAGTTCTTC | TRBJ2-1 | TRBV2 | . | TRBD2
CASSTIRQGRQGTQYF | TGTGCCAGCAGTACGATCCGACAGGGGAGGCAGGGTACGCAGTATTTT | TRBJ2-3 | TRBV2 | once | TRBD1